These 18 T cell receptor beta chains share one sample of origin, sequenced in a study of graft-versus-host responses after intestinal transplantation. Data came from immunoSEQ multiplex PCR; TCRdb stores just in-frame clones and leaves some out. The sample lists roughly 64,000 clones, approximately 91% occurring once. Their antigen targets remain unknown. The material was unstimulated CD8+ T cells sorted from spleen or lymph node cells, obtained before transplant. The receptors here all came from a human donor who was the organ donor for an intestinal transplant.

This clone was detected only once. The chain's CDR3 is CASSLRGYTSGLVETQYF. The CDR3 DNA reads as TGTGCCAGCAGTTTAAGGGGGTATACTAGCGGGTTAGTTGAGACCCAGTACTTC. The chain joins TRBV27 to TRBJ2-5; the match to TRBD2 covers 9 bases. V lost 2 bases, J lost 5 bases, and 15 bases stayed unmatched. This CDR3 has 18 amino acids. CDR1 MNHEY and CDR2 SMNVEV come from the germline V gene (reference sequence).

The chain combines TRBV12-5 with TRBJ2-3; TRBD2 matches at 7 bases. The germline V gene has CDR1 LGHNT and CDR2 FRNRAP. Germline trimming cut 3 bases from V and 4 bases from J; bases unmatched to any gene: 13. The CDR3 consists of 17 residues. The CDR3 reads CASGFGAREAAADTQYF. The CDR3 coding sequence is TGTGCTAGTGGTTTCGGTGCCCGGGAGGCCGCGGCAGATACGCAGTATTTT.

This sequence joins TRBV7-8 and TRBJ2-1, with 9 bases that match TRBD2. Germline-derived CDR1 and CDR2 are SGHVS and FQNEAQ. This CDR3 region has 15 residues. Losses at the gene ends were 3 bases for V and 6 bases for J; bases not matched to a gene: 6. CDR3 region: CASSFRLAARNEQFF. The CDR3 bases are TGTGCCAGCAGCTTCAGACTAGCGGCCCGCAATGAGCAGTTCTTC.

The rearrangement uses TRBV7-9 and TRBJ2-7, with a weak D call TRBD2 (6 bases). V was clipped by 5 bases and J by 1 base, with 15 bases between them. CDR1 and CDR2 (germline): SEHNR, FQNEAQ (reference sequence). The CDR3 totals 15 residues. The CDR3 DNA reads as TGTGCCAGCAGCCGCGGGACGGAAAGTTCCTACGAGCAGTACTTC. As protein: CASSRGTESSYEQYF.

The rearrangement joins TRBV2 to TRBJ2-5; 12 bases match TRBD1. V was clipped by 6 bases and J by 5 bases; unmatched bases: 7. Per the germline V gene, CDR1 is SNHLY and CDR2 is FYNNEI. The CDR3 consists of 15 residues. The CDR3 sequence: CASRGTGGIEETQYF. The DNA for the CDR3 is TGTGCCAGCAGGGGGACAGGGGGCATAGAGGAGACCCAGTACTTC.

This chain connects TRBV13 to TRBJ2-5; 7 bases align to TRBD1. Germline CDR1 and CDR2: PRHDT and FYEKMQ (reference sequence). Losses at the gene ends were 5 bases for V and 1 base for J; bases not matched to a gene: 4. The CDR3 covers 14 residues. The CDR3, as DNA: TGTGCCAGCAGCCGTCGGGACAGCCAAGAGACCCAGTACTTC. As protein: CASSRRDSQETQYF.

The gene calls are TRBV7-9 and TRBJ2-2, with D possibly TRBD2 on 6 matching bases. Germline V gene lookup returns CDR1 SEHNR and CDR2 FQNEAQ (reference sequence). The CDR3 contains 16 residues. V was trimmed by 0 bases and J by 1 base, leaving 9 bases between them. The CDR3 here is CASSLASGWNTGELFF. The CDR3 nucleotides are TGTGCCAGCAGCTTAGCGAGCGGGTGGAACACCGGGGAGCTGTTTTTT.

As DNA, the CDR3 is TGTGCCAGCAGCGTACAATCCGGGACTAGTACGTACGAGCAGTACTTC. Translation: CASSVQSGTSTYEQYF. The chain employs TRBV9 and TRBJ2-5, with 8 bases lining up with TRBD2. The end of the DNA aligns better with TRBJ2-7, so the J call may be wrong. CDR3 size: 16 residues. The germline gives CDR1 SGDLS, CDR2 YYNGEE.

The rearrangement uses TRBV4-3 and TRBJ1-1, with 7 bases fitting TRBD1. CDR1 is LGHNA, CDR2 YSLEER, per germline. Trimming at V came to 8 bases and at J to 3 bases, leaving 9 bases not matched to a gene. This CDR3 has 14 amino acids. The CDR3 sequence is CASGPDRTHTEAFF. CDR3 nucleotide sequence: TGCGCCAGCGGCCCGGACAGGACTCACACTGAAGCTTTCTTT.

The CDR3 nucleotides read TGTGCCAGCAGCGTAGTGGGGACAGGGGACGACGAGCAGTACTTC. Translated, it gives CASSVVGTGDDEQYF. This sequence joins TRBV9 and TRBJ2-7, with 10 bases lining up with TRBD1. The CDR3 loop spans 15 amino acids. V was pared by 0 bases and J by 5 bases, with 5 bases of the junction left unmatched. Per germline, CDR1 SGDLS and CDR2 YYNGEE. The full variable domain, completed using reference TRBV9 and TRBJ2-7, is DSGVTQTPKHLITATGQRVTLRCSPRSGDLSVYWYQQSLDQGLQFLIQYYNGEERAKGNILERFSAQQFPDLHSELNLSSLELGDSALYFCASSVVGTGDDEQYFGPGTRLTVT.

The rearrangement links TRBV4-2 to TRBJ2-3; 10 bases are a match to TRBD1. CDR1 and CDR2 (germline): LGHNA, YNFKEQ. The CDR3 is 15 residues long. After removal of 4 bases from V and 3 bases from J, the junction contained 4 bases not matched to a gene. CDR3 region: CASSRTGGGTDTQYF. CDR3 in DNA: TGTGCCAGCAGCCGGACAGGGGGGGGTACAGATACGCAGTATTTT.

The chain links TRBV4-3 to TRBJ2-7; 9 nucleotides line up with TRBD1. The CDR3 spans 16 residues. The germline gives CDR1 LGHNA, CDR2 YSLEER. The trim removed 4 bases at V and 4 bases at J, leaving 11 bases unmatched. CDR3 amino acids: CASSPGTGHSYYEQYF. CDR3 DNA sequence: TGCGCCAGCAGCCCCGGGACAGGGCATTCCTATTACGAGCAGTACTTC.

Written as DNA, the CDR3 is TGTGCCAGCAGTGGACTCCCGGGGGATGGCTACACCTTC. It is translated as CASSGLPGDGYTF. The chain carries TRBV27 and TRBJ1-2, with D maybe TRBD1 (5 bases). The V gene's germline CDR1 is MNHEY and CDR2 SMNVEV (reference sequence). The CDR3 has 13 amino acids. V lost 5 bases and J 6 bases, leaving 13 bases between the germline ends.

The chain couples TRBV12-1 to TRBJ2-3; TRBD2 reflects the table's D call only, with no check against the DNA. TRBV12-1 counts as a pseudogene. This CDR3 has 16 amino acids. CDR3 residues: CASSPKRGRPTDTQYF. The CDR3 DNA is TGTGCCAGCAGCCCAAAACGCGGGAGGCCCACAGATACGCAGTATTTT.

This clone was detected only a few times. V is TRBV6-1 and J is TRBJ2-7, with TRBD2 identical over 10 bases. There are 17 residues in the CDR3. V gave up 3 bases and J gave up 0 bases; unmatched junction bases: 8. CDR1 is MNHNS and CDR2 is SASEGT in the germline V gene. The CDR3 DNA sequence: TGTGCCAGCAGTGACCCGGGACTAGCGTATCGCTCCTACGAGCAGTACTTC. Its translation is CASSDPGLAYRSYEQYF.

The chain recombines TRBV27 with TRBJ1-2; 12 bases align to TRBD1. V was clipped by 7 bases and J by 4 bases; unmatched bases: 7. In germline, CDR1 is MNHEY, CDR2 SMNVEV (reference sequence). This CDR3 is 15 amino acids long. The CDR3 sequence: CASTPAGQGAYGYTF. The CDR3 region has the DNA TGTGCCAGCACCCCGGCGGGACAGGGGGCCTATGGCTACACCTTC.

The chain links TRBV15 to TRBJ2-2; perhaps TRBD2 as D (5 bases). V was pared by 0 bases and J by 5 bases, with 7 bases between. CDR3 length: 14 residues. Germline assignment: CDR1 LNHNV and CDR2 YYDKDF (reference sequence). The CDR3 is CATSRDRETGELFF. For the CDR3, the DNA is TGTGCCACCAGCAGAGATAGGGAGACCGGGGAGCTGTTTTTT. The whole variable domain, filled in from reference TRBV15 and TRBJ2-2, reads DAMVIQNPRYQVTQFGKPVTLSCSQTLNHNVMYWYQQKSSQAPKLLFHYYDKDFNNEADTPDNFQSRRPNTSFCFLDIRSPGLGDTAMYLCATSRDRETGELFFGEGSRLTVL.

The chain joins TRBV27 to TRBJ2-1; 8 bases line up with TRBD2. The junction had 6 bases not matched to a gene; V was cut back by 0 bases and J by 8 bases. The CDR3 has 15 amino acids. The germline V gene encodes CDR1 MNHEY and CDR2 SMNVEV (reference sequence). CDR3 sequence: CASSLSRGGLDEQFF. CDR3 nucleotides: TGTGCCAGCAGTTTATCGCGCGGGGGGCTCGATGAGCAGTTCTTC.